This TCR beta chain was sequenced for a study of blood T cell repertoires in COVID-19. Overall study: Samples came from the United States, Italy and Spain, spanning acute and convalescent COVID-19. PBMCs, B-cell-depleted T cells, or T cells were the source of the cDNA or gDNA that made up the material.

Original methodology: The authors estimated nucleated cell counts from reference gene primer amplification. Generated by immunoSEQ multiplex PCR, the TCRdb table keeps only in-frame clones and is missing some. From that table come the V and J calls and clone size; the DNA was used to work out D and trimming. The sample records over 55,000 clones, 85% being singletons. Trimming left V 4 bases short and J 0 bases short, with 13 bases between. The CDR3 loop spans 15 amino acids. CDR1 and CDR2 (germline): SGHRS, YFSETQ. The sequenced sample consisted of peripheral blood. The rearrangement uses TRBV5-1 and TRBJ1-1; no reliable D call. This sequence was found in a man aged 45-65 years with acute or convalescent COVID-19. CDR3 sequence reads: CASSRALAMNTEAFF. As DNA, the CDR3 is TGCGCCAGCAGCCGGGCCCTAGCAATGAACACTGAAGCTTTCTTT. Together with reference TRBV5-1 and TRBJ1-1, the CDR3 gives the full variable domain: KAGVTQTPRYLIKTRGQQVTLSCSPISGHRSVSWYQQTPGQGLQFLFEYFSETQRNKGNFPGRFSGRQFSNSRSEMNVSTLELGDSALYLCASSRALAMNTEAFFGQGTRLTVV.